Shown below are 30 T cell receptor beta chains from a single sample sequenced in a study of blood T cell repertoires in COVID-19. The data were produced by immunoSEQ multiplex PCR, yet TCRdb's version contains in-frame clones alone and is incomplete. The sample holds about 57,000 clones, about four fifths seen once. The sample taken for sequencing was peripheral blood. These receptors all stem from a woman aged 55 to 70 with acute or convalescent COVID-19.

The rearrangement links TRBV19 to TRBJ2-2, with a tentative D call TRBD2 (5 bases). CDR3 size: 13 residues. V dropped 5 bases and J dropped 2 bases, with 6 bases sitting between them. Germline V CDR1 and CDR2: LNHDA, SQIVND (reference sequence). The chain's CDR3 is CASSDYNTGELFF. CDR3 DNA: TGTGCCAGTAGTGACTACAACACCGGGGAGCTGTTTTTT.

The chain uses TRBV2 and TRBJ2-3; 7 nucleotides align to TRBD2. In germline, CDR1 is SNHLY, CDR2 FYNNEI. With 11 bases clipped from V and 6 bases from J, the junction kept 8 bases outside the gene matches. This CDR3 comprises 12 residues. As DNA, the CDR3 is TGTGCCGGCTGGGGGGGAATCGATACGCAGTATTTT. This gives the protein CAGWGGIDTQYF.

The rearrangement joins TRBV5-6 to TRBJ1-2; TRBD1 agrees at 7 bases. V was clipped by 0 bases and J by 7 bases; unmatched bases: 6. CDR1 and CDR2 (germline): SGHDT, YYEEEE. The CDR3 spans 14 residues. The CDR3 DNA is TGTGCCAGCAGCTTGGTCGCAGGGGGGTCTGGCTACACCTTC. Its protein is CASSLVAGGSGYTF. The full variable domain, in which reference TRBV5-6 and TRBJ1-2 provide the parts outside the CDR3, is DAGVTQSPTHLIKTRGQQVTLRCSPKSGHDTVSWYQQALGQGPQFIFQYYEEEERQRGNFPDRFSGHQFPNYSSELNVNALLLGDSALYLCASSLVAGGSGYTFGSGTRLTVV.

This clone occurred once. V usage is TRBV27 and J usage is TRBJ1-2, with D tentatively TRBD1 (6 bases). Trimming left V 2 bases short and J 4 bases short, with 11 bases between. The CDR3 loop spans 14 amino acids. The germline CDR1 and CDR2 sequences are MNHEY and SMNVEV (reference sequence). The CDR3 DNA is TGTGCCAGCAGTTTAGGGGACAATCCCTATGGCTACACCTTC. The encoded protein is CASSLGDNPYGYTF.

The chain recombines TRBV5-1 with TRBJ1-3; 7 nucleotides agree with TRBD1. The CDR3 contains 14 residues. From germline, CDR1 is SGHRS and CDR2 YFSETQ. With V trimmed by 0 bases and J by 9 bases, 6 bases remained unmatched. The CDR3: CASSLGQGRATIYF. Written as DNA, the CDR3 is TGCGCCAGCAGCTTGGGACAGGGCCGGGCCACCATATATTTT.

V is TRBV6-5 and J is TRBJ1-2; D possibly corresponds to TRBD1 (6 bases). Between the trimmed V and J ends, which lost 6 bases and 0 bases, there was a span of 8 bases. CDR3 size: 13 residues. CDR1 and CDR2 from the germline V gene are MNHEY and SVGAGI. The CDR3 loop is CASRGGSNYGYTF. The CDR3 DNA reads TGTGCCAGCAGAGGGGGTTCTAACTATGGCTACACCTTC.

This chain uses TRBV7-2 with TRBJ2-3; D gene unclear. Per germline, CDR1 SGHTA and CDR2 FQGNSA. Trimming removed 5 bases at V and 6 bases at J, with 6 bases between. The CDR3 totals 11 residues. Here the CDR3 reads CASSLPDTQYF. The CDR3 DNA sequence: TGTGCCAGCAGCCTCCCCGATACGCAGTATTTT.

The V and J genes are TRBV10-1 and TRBJ2-2; 7 bases map to TRBD1. Trimming took 4 bases from V and 4 from J; bases not matched to a gene: 3. From germline, CDR1 is WNHNN and CDR2 SYGVQD (reference sequence). The CDR3 covers 14 residues. The CDR3 protein is CASSADRITGELFF. DNA of the CDR3: TGCGCCAGCAGTGCGGACAGGATCACCGGGGAGCTGTTTTTT.

V and J are TRBV29-1 and TRBJ1-2; 8 positions match TRBD1. The V gene end was trimmed by 1 base and the J gene end by 4 bases; junction bases not matched to a gene: 5. CDR1 and CDR2 (germline): SQVTM, ANQGSEA. The CDR3 length is 14 residues. CDR3 sequence (DNA): TGCAGCGTTGAAGGGCCGGGACAGGCCTATGGCTACACCTTC. Its translation is CSVEGPGQAYGYTF.

V is TRBV4-2 and J is TRBJ1-3, with a tentative D call TRBD1 (6 bases). CDR3 size: 17 residues. The germline gives CDR1 LGHNA, CDR2 YNFKEQ. The V gene lost 0 bases and the J gene lost 0 bases, with 12 bases spanning the gap. CDR3: CASSQDWTARSGNTIYF. CDR3 nucleotides: TGTGCCAGCAGCCAAGATTGGACAGCGCGCTCTGGAAACACCATATATTTT.

In this sample, this clone turned up a few times. The rearrangement uses TRBV10-3 and TRBJ2-3, with 7 bases matching TRBD2. The CDR3 is 15 amino acids. J was trimmed by 2 bases and V by 8 bases; bases with no gene match: 10. Germline V lookup: CDR1 ENHRY, CDR2 SYGVKD. CDR3 nucleotides: TGTGCCATCTGGGCCGGCGGGGGATACACAGATACGCAGTATTTT. The encoded protein is CAIWAGGGYTDTQYF.

CDR3 sequence: CASSAYREIGGELFF. The CDR3 bases are TGTGCCAGCAGCGCATACAGGGAAATCGGCGGGGAGCTGTTTTTT. This sequence joins TRBV7-9 and TRBJ2-2; D is perhaps TRBD1 (6 bases). Per germline, CDR1 SEHNR and CDR2 FQNEAQ (reference sequence). The CDR3 sequence is 15 residues long. The germline V and J ends were trimmed by 5 bases and 7 bases, with 17 bases remaining between them.

This chain uses TRBV15 with TRBJ2-1; 9 nucleotides agree with TRBD1. The CDR3 length is 14 residues. Germline CDR1 reads LNHNV; CDR2 reads YYDKDF (reference sequence). Trimming removed 7 bases from V and 10 bases from J; junction bases left unmatched: 11. CDR3 in DNA: TGTGCCACCAAGCCGGGACAGGGTCCAGTGGAGCAGTTCTTC. Translation gives CATKPGQGPVEQFF. Full variable domain (outside the CDR3, taken from reference TRBV15 and TRBJ2-1): DAMVIQNPRYQVTQFGKPVTLSCSQTLNHNVMYWYQQKSSQAPKLLFHYYDKDFNNEADTPDNFQSRRPNTSFCFLDIRSPGLGDTAMYLCATKPGQGPVEQFFGPGTRLTVL.

This clone showed up just a few times. Other DNA sequences in the same sample also yield this CDR3. This chain joins TRBV12-3 or TRBV12-4 and TRBJ1-3; no definite D call. The CDR3 is made up of 13 amino acids. The V end was cut by 10 bases, the J end by 0 bases, with 10 bases between. CDR3 region: CAIQAYSGNTIYF. CDR3 nucleotides: TGTGCCATTCAAGCCTACTCTGGAAACACCATATATTTT.

The J gene is TRBJ1-2, the V gene TRBV30; 7 bases match TRBD1. CDR1 is GTSNPN, CDR2 SVGIG, per germline (reference sequence). The CDR3 extends over 12 amino acids. J lost 3 bases, V lost 4 bases, and 2 bases had no gene match. The CDR3 region has the DNA TGTGCCTGGACAGGGGGTCACTATGGCTACACCTTC. The encoded protein is CAWTGGHYGYTF.

This clone was recorded only once. The chain joins TRBV7-6 to TRBJ2-1, with 10 nucleotides matching TRBD2. The CDR3 extends over 15 amino acids. With V trimmed by 4 bases and J by 4 bases, 4 bases remained unmatched. Germline CDR1 and CDR2: SGHVS and FNYEAQ. The CDR3 sequence is CASSSLAGVYNEQFF. DNA for the CDR3: TGTGCCAGCAGCTCGCTAGCGGGGGTGTACAATGAGCAGTTCTTC.

The J gene is TRBJ1-5, the V gene TRBV6-5; maybe TRBD1 (5 bases). Germline-derived CDR1 and CDR2 are MNHEY and SVGAGI. Between the trimmed V and J ends, which lost 7 bases and 4 bases, there was a span of 17 bases. The CDR3 is 15 residues long. CDR3 DNA: TGTGCCAGCAAGCCGCAGCAGGGTCTGAATCAGCCCCAGCATTTT. It yields the protein CASKPQQGLNQPQHF.

This clone was detected only once. This chain links TRBV23-1 with TRBJ1-1, with 7 bases identical to TRBD1. TRBV23-1 is designated an ORF whose function remains uncertain. This CDR3 region has 16 residues. V shed 5 bases and J 5 bases; nucleotides not matched to a gene: 14. The DNA of the CDR3 is TGCGCCAGCAGTTTTTCGGACAGGTTGGAGGAAACTGAAGCTTTCTTT. Translation gives CASSFSDRLEETEAFF.

This clone was seen a few times. The chain is built from TRBV27 and TRBJ1-1; D call uncertain. The length of the CDR3 is 15 residues. The germline CDR1 and CDR2 sequences are MNHEY and SMNVEV (reference sequence). Trimming cost V 7 bases and J 11 bases, with 26 bases left between them. CDR3 bases: TGTGCCAGCACCCCAGACGGGGTCTCCCCTCGGTACGCTTTCTTT. Its translation: CASTPDGVSPRYAFF.

V is TRBV27 and J is TRBJ2-3, with D perhaps TRBD2 (7 bases). CDR3 length: 17 residues. Trimming pared 1 base from V and 2 bases from J, leaving 16 bases between. Germline V gives CDR1 MNHEY, CDR2 SMNVEV (reference sequence). In DNA form, the CDR3 reads TGTGCCAGCAGTTTATTTAGCCGGGGGGCCCCCACAGATACGCAGTATTTT. Amino acid sequence: CASSLFSRGAPTDTQYF.

With regard to this clone: One junction end disagrees with the germline gene, perhaps due to a read error. CDR3 coding DNA: TGTGCCAGCAGCGAAGACAGGGCCAATCAGCCCCAGCATTTT. Translation gives CASSEDRANQPQHF. This chain links TRBV6-1 with TRBJ1-5; TRBD1 matches at 7 bases. This CDR3 is built from 14 residues. Germline-derived CDR1 and CDR2 are MNHNS and SASEGT.

The chain links TRBV10-1 to TRBJ1-1; 7 bases fit TRBD1. The CDR3 covers 14 residues. V was clipped by 8 bases and J by 4 bases; unmatched bases: 10. The germline CDR1 and CDR2 sequences are WNHNN and SYGVQD (reference sequence). The CDR3 protein is CASQTTRQGTEAFF. The CDR3 DNA reads TGCGCCAGCCAGACCACCCGACAGGGCACTGAAGCTTTCTTT.

The chain carries TRBV7-2 and TRBJ2-5; TRBD1 matches at 9 bases. This CDR3 spans 14 amino acids. Germline V CDR1 and CDR2: SGHTA, FQGNSA. The junction had 8 bases not matched to a gene; V was cut back by 7 bases and J by 5 bases. The CDR3 nucleotides read TGTGCCAGCAAACGGACAGGGGTGAGGGAGACCCAGTACTTC. Its translation is CASKRTGVRETQYF.

This chain connects TRBV14 to TRBJ2-7; D is possibly TRBD1 (5 bases). The germline CDR1 and CDR2 sequences are SGHDN and FVKESK. The V gene lost 5 bases and the J gene lost 7 bases, with 12 bases spanning the gap. This CDR3 comprises 12 residues. The CDR3 region is CASSWGQGEQYF. Here the CDR3 DNA reads TGTGCCAGCAGCTGGGGTCAGGGAGAGCAGTACTTC.

The chain recombines TRBV7-2 with TRBJ1-5; D uncertain. V was pared by 4 bases and J by 2 bases, with 12 bases between. The CDR3 totals 15 residues. Germline V lookup: CDR1 SGHTA, CDR2 FQGNSA. The DNA of the CDR3 is TGTGCCAGCAGCTCCGACTGGAGCGGCAATCAGCCCCAGCATTTT. It encodes CASSSDWSGNQPQHF.

The V call is TRBV13, the J call TRBJ2-2; TRBD1 is a possible D gene (7 bases). The germline V gene encodes CDR1 PRHDT and CDR2 FYEKMQ (reference sequence). CDR3 size: 13 residues. V dropped 5 bases and J dropped 8 bases, with 12 bases sitting between them. CDR3 sequence reads: CASSNRGLGELFF. The DNA for the CDR3 is TGTGCCAGCAGCAACAGGGGACTTGGGGAGCTGTTTTTT.

The rearrangement links TRBV19 to TRBJ1-2, with 8 bases aligning to TRBD1. The CDR3 spans 14 residues. Per germline, CDR1 LNHDA and CDR2 SQIVND (reference sequence). J gave up 3 bases and V 5 bases, and 5 bases lay outside the gene matches. CDR3 residues: CASSPTGVDYGYTF. CDR3 nucleotides: TGTGCCAGTAGTCCGACAGGGGTTGACTATGGCTACACCTTC. The full variable domain, in which reference TRBV19 and TRBJ1-2 provide the parts outside the CDR3, is DGGITQSPKYLFRKEGQNVTLSCEQNLNHDAMYWYRQDPGQGLRLIYYSQIVNDFQKGDIAEGYSVSREKKESFPLTVTSAQKNPTAFYLCASSPTGVDYGYTFGSGTRLTVV.

This chain links TRBV7-9 with TRBJ2-7, with TRBD2 identical over 9 bases. Germline loops: CDR1 SEHNR, CDR2 FQNEAQ (reference sequence). The CDR3 is made up of 17 amino acids. V lost 5 bases to trimming and J lost 2 bases; unmatched junction nucleotides: 13. In DNA form, the CDR3 reads TGTGCCAGCAGCCCCCCGGGACTAGCTTCTGGGACCTACGAGCAGTACTTC. Protein sequence: CASSPPGLASGTYEQYF. Full variable domain (remainder filled in from reference TRBV7-9 and TRBJ2-7): DTGVSQNPRHKITKRGQNVTFRCDPISEHNRLYWYRQTLGQGPEFLTYFQNEAQLEKSRLLSDRFSAERPKGSFSTLEIQRTEQGDSAMYLCASSPPGLASGTYEQYFGPGTRLTVT.

About this clone itself: The junction and the germline gene differ at one end; a read error may be behind it. The V gene is TRBV30, the J gene TRBJ2-3; maybe TRBD1 (6 bases). Germline V gene sequence: CDR1 GTSNPN, CDR2 SVGIG (reference sequence). The CDR3 consists of 14 residues. As DNA, the CDR3 is TGTGCCTGGAGTAGGGGGTCGGTCACACATACGCAGTATTTT. It codes for CAWSRGSVTHTQYF.

The V gene is TRBV10-1, the J gene TRBJ1-1; TRBD1 aligns across 8 bases. From germline, CDR1 is WNHNN and CDR2 SYGVQD (reference sequence). Unmatched junction bases numbered 6, after V lost 7 bases and J lost 2 bases. The CDR3 is 14 amino acids. Here the CDR3 reads CASKKDRANTEAFF. CDR3 in DNA: TGCGCCAGCAAAAAGGACAGGGCCAACACTGAAGCTTTCTTT.